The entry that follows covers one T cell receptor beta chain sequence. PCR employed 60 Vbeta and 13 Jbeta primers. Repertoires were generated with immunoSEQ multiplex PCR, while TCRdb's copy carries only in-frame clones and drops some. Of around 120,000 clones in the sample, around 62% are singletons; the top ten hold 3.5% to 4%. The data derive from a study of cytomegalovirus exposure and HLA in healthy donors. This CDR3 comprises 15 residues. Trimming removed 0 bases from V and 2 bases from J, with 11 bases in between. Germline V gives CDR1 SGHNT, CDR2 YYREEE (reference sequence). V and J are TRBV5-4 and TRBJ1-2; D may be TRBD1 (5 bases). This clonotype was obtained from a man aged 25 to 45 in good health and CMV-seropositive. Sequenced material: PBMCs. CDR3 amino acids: CASSLGGDLNYGYTF. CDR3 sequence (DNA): TGTGCCAGCAGCTTGGGGGGGGATCTGAACTATGGCTACACCTTC.